These 18 T cell receptor beta chains were all obtained from the same sample, sequenced in a study of blood T cell repertoires in COVID-19. Here immunoSEQ multiplex PCR was the method, and the copy in TCRdb shows in-frame clones only, minus some. In the table there are 200,000 to 250,000 clones, approximately 87% of which are singletons. Specimen: peripheral blood. The receptors were sampled from a woman between 65 and 79 years old with active or convalescent COVID-19.

The sample holds one count of this clone. The chain links TRBV4-1 to TRBJ1-5; 9 nucleotides agree with TRBD1. Germline CDR1 reads MGHRA; CDR2 reads YSYEKL. The CDR3 is made up of 19 amino acids. Trimming took 0 bases from V and 0 from J; bases not matched to a gene: 9. The CDR3 region has the DNA TGCGCCAGCAGCCAAGAGGGACAGGGCAGCTCGCATAGCAATCAGCCCCAGCATTTT. This encodes CASSQEGQGSSHSNQPQHF.

The chain carries TRBV7-9 and TRBJ1-1; tentative D call: TRBD1 (5 bases). Trimming stripped 3 bases from V and 8 bases from J, with 16 bases between. Per the germline V gene, CDR1 is SEHNR and CDR2 is FQNEAQ (reference sequence). This CDR3 region has 14 residues. The CDR3: CASSFGGRTFEAFF. CDR3 nucleotide sequence: TGTGCCAGCAGCTTCGGGGGAAGGACGTTCGAAGCTTTCTTT.

This clone was seen ten or more times. This chain links TRBV13 with TRBJ2-7; 8 nucleotides line up with TRBD2. The germline V gene encodes CDR1 PRHDT and CDR2 FYEKMQ (reference sequence). V shed 4 bases, J shed 5 bases, and the junction held 7 bases outside the gene matches. The CDR3 sequence is 14 residues long. CDR3 in amino acids: CASSSAGTRDEQYF. CDR3 bases: TGTGCCAGCAGCTCTGCCGGGACTAGGGACGAGCAGTACTTC.

The chain has TRBV18 and TRBJ2-3; 7 bases are a match to TRBD2. With 2 bases clipped from V and 2 bases from J, the junction kept 7 bases outside the gene matches. Germline CDR1 KGHSH, CDR2 LQKENI. The CDR3 is 16 residues long. CDR3 in amino acids: CASSPVQRGFTDTQYF. DNA of the CDR3: TGTGCCAGCTCACCAGTCCAGCGGGGATTCACAGATACGCAGTATTTT.

This chain joins TRBV11-3 and TRBJ2-2; 7 positions agree with TRBD2. Germline CDR1 SGHNT, CDR2 YENEEA. Trimming at V came to 5 bases and at J to 6 bases, leaving 12 bases not matched to a gene. The CDR3 runs to 16 residues. Here the CDR3 reads CASSAAGTTNPGELFF. CDR3 in DNA: TGTGCCAGCAGCGCCGCAGGGACTACCAATCCCGGGGAGCTGTTTTTT. The complete variable domain, with remaining parts taken from reference TRBV11-3 and TRBJ2-2, reads EAGVVQSPRYKIIEKKQPVAFWCNPISGHNTLYWYLQNLGQGPELLIRYENEEAVDDSQLPKDRFSAERLKGVDSTLKIQPAELGDSAVYLCASSAAGTTNPGELFFGEGSRLTVL.

The CDR3 reads CASSLSRQTGYGYTF. CDR3 nucleotides: TGTGCCAGCAGCTTATCCCGCCAAACGGGCTATGGCTACACCTTC. The rearrangement joins TRBV7-2 to TRBJ1-2; D remains ambiguous. CDR3 length: 15 amino acids. Trimming pared 2 bases from V and 4 bases from J, leaving 14 bases between. Germline values: CDR1 SGHTA, CDR2 FQGNSA.

In its sample, this clone was seen a few times. The CDR3 reads CASSYLPDSTYEQYF. CDR3 nucleotides: TGTGCCAGCAGTTACTTACCTGACAGTACCTACGAGCAGTACTTC. This chain joins TRBV6-5 and TRBJ2-7, with a possible D match to TRBD1 (5 bases). The CDR3 is made up of 15 amino acids. V lost 1 base and J 2 bases, leaving 12 bases between the germline ends. CDR1 is MNHEY and CDR2 is SVGAGI in the germline V gene.

Turning to this clone: Other nucleotide sequences from this sample produce the same CDR3. The chain has TRBV11-2 and TRBJ1-1; TRBD1 is a possible D gene (6 bases). The germline V and J ends were trimmed by 6 bases and 3 bases, with 11 bases remaining between them. Germline lookup yields CDR1 SGHAT and CDR2 FQNNGV. The CDR3 totals 13 residues. As DNA, the CDR3 is TGTGCCAGCAGTATACAGGGTGACACTGAAGCTTTCTTT. It is translated as CASSIQGDTEAFF.

This clone was found a few times. The chain has TRBV15 and TRBJ1-2; maybe TRBD1 (5 bases). Germline CDR1 LNHNV, CDR2 YYDKDF (reference sequence). This CDR3 is 11 amino acids long. With 4 bases removed from V and 5 bases from J, the gap between germline ends came to 5 bases. This chain's CDR3 is CATSTGYGYTF. Written as DNA, the CDR3 is TGTGCCACCAGCACAGGGTATGGCTACACCTTC.

The chain is built from TRBV6-6 and TRBJ2-5; possible D gene TRBD2, 5 bases. Germline assignment: CDR1 MNHNY and CDR2 SVGAGI (reference sequence). The length of the CDR3 is 13 residues. V was trimmed by 0 bases and J by 3 bases, leaving 5 bases between them. CDR3 sequence reads: CASSYSGEETQYF. DNA for the CDR3: TGTGCCAGCAGTTACTCGGGAGAAGAGACCCAGTACTTC.

This chain links TRBV19 with TRBJ2-5; 8 nucleotides align to TRBD1. The V gene end was trimmed by 4 bases and the J gene end by 2 bases; junction bases not matched to a gene: 6. CDR1 and CDR2 from the germline V gene are LNHDA and SQIVND (reference sequence). This CDR3 comprises 15 residues. Here the CDR3 reads CASSTTGDLQETQYF. As DNA, the CDR3 is TGTGCCAGTAGTACGACAGGGGACTTACAAGAGACCCAGTACTTC. Full variable domain (remainder filled in from reference TRBV19 and TRBJ2-5): DGGITQSPKYLFRKEGQNVTLSCEQNLNHDAMYWYRQDPGQGLRLIYYSQIVNDFQKGDIAEGYSVSREKKESFPLTVTSAQKNPTAFYLCASSTTGDLQETQYFGPGTRLLVL.

Concerning this clone: Relative to the germline gene, one junction end is altered; a read error may explain this. Here the CDR3 reads CASSLPDRERDF. DNA of the CDR3: TGCGCCAGCAGCTTACCGGACAGGGAGCGAGACTTC. V usage is TRBV5-1 and J usage is TRBJ2-5; TRBD1 matches at 8 bases. Germline CDR1 SGHRS, CDR2 YFSETQ. The CDR3 has 12 amino acids.

The rearrangement joins TRBV6-4 to TRBJ1-6; tentatively, D is TRBD1 (6 bases). The CDR3 sequence is 20 residues long. Germline lookup yields CDR1 MRHNA and CDR2 SNTAGT. V was shortened by 6 bases and J by 6 bases, with 30 bases between the two germline ends. CDR3 in DNA: TGTGCCAGCAGCCGACCCGCCCCAGCCCGGGGGGCGTATAGTAATTCACCCCTCCACTTT. Translating it yields CASSRPAPARGAYSNSPLHF.

This chain uses TRBV28 with TRBJ1-1, with D tentatively TRBD1 (5 bases). The CDR3 totals 11 residues. Trimming cost V 10 bases and J 5 bases, with 11 bases left between them. Germline assignment: CDR1 MDHEN and CDR2 SYDVKM. CDR3 in amino acids: CAIQGVTEAFF. CDR3 nucleotides: TGTGCCATCCAAGGGGTTACTGAAGCTTTCTTT.

The chain recombines TRBV29-1 with TRBJ2-5, with 7 positions matching TRBD1. The trim removed 6 bases at V and 0 bases at J, leaving 1 base unmatched. The CDR3 is 12 residues long. Germline V gives CDR1 SQVTM, CDR2 ANQGSEA. The CDR3 DNA is TGCAGCGTCGGGACAGACCAAGAGACCCAGTACTTC. Encoded protein: CSVGTDQETQYF.

The chain carries TRBV5-1 and TRBJ2-7, with 10 bases fitting TRBD1. CDR1 is SGHRS and CDR2 is YFSETQ in the germline V gene. V was pared by 4 bases and J by 4 bases, with 5 bases of the junction left unmatched. This CDR3 is built from 14 residues. CDR3 nucleotides: TGCGCCAGCAGCAAGGGACAGGGGTGGTACGAGCAGTACTTC. Amino acids: CASSKGQGWYEQYF.

This clone was counted a single time. The rearrangement joins TRBV4-2 to TRBJ2-2, with 14 bases matching TRBD2. The CDR3 runs to 16 residues. Germline V lookup: CDR1 LGHNA, CDR2 YNFKEQ. V was pared by 0 bases and J by 13 bases, with 7 bases of the junction left unmatched. The CDR3 loop reads CASSQDRLAGGRGLFF. CDR3 nucleotides: TGTGCCAGCAGCCAAGATCGACTAGCGGGGGGGAGAGGGCTGTTTTTT.

V gene TRBV5-1 combines with J gene TRBJ1-4, with TRBD1 matching over 7 bases. Trimming cost V 6 bases and J 8 bases; bases outside gene matches: 10. The germline V gene encodes CDR1 SGHRS and CDR2 YFSETQ. This CDR3 has 14 residues. This CDR3 reads CASNRGPWMEKLFF. CDR3 sequence (DNA): TGCGCCAGCAACAGGGGACCCTGGATGGAAAAACTGTTTTTT.